The T cell receptor beta chain under discussion was sequenced for a study of beta chain features in type 1 diabetes. The study's findings and limits: All four CD4+ subsets from Type 1 diabetes patients carried moderately but significantly shorter TCRB CDR3s.

As every portion of the isolated RNA was reverse transcribed, the sequencing read expressed TCRB transcripts. The repertoire was sequenced with immunoSEQ multiplex PCR; TCRdb's copy has only in-frame clones and lacks some. The data hold a few hundred thousand clones, with 14% observed a single time. The CDR3 length is 15 residues. The germline V gene has CDR1 SGHNT and CDR2 YYREEE (reference sequence). Unmatched junction bases numbered 8, after V lost 4 bases and J lost 7 bases. The sample holds a few counts of this clone. What it binds is not known. Sequencing used naive CD4+ T cells from blood. The chain uses TRBV5-4 and TRBJ2-1; 10 bases match TRBD2. The receptor's source is a man aged 25 to 40 with type 1 diabetes. CDR3 bases: TGTGCCAGCAGCCCCGGTGCTAGCGGGAGTAATGAGCAGTTCTTC. Translated, it gives CASSPGASGSNEQFF.